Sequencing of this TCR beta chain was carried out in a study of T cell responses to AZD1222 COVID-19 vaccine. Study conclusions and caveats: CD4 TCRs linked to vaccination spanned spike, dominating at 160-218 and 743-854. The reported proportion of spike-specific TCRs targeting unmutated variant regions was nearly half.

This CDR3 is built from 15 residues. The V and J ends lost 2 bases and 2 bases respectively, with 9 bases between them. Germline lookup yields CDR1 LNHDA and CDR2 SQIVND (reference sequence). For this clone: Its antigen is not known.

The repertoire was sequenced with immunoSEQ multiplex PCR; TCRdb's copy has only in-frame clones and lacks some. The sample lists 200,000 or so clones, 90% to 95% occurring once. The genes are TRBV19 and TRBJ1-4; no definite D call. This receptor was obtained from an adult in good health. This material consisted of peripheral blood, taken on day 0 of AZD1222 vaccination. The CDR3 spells CASSIIGSTNEKLFF. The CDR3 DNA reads TGTGCCAGTAGTATAATAGGGTCTACTAATGAAAAACTGTTTTTT.